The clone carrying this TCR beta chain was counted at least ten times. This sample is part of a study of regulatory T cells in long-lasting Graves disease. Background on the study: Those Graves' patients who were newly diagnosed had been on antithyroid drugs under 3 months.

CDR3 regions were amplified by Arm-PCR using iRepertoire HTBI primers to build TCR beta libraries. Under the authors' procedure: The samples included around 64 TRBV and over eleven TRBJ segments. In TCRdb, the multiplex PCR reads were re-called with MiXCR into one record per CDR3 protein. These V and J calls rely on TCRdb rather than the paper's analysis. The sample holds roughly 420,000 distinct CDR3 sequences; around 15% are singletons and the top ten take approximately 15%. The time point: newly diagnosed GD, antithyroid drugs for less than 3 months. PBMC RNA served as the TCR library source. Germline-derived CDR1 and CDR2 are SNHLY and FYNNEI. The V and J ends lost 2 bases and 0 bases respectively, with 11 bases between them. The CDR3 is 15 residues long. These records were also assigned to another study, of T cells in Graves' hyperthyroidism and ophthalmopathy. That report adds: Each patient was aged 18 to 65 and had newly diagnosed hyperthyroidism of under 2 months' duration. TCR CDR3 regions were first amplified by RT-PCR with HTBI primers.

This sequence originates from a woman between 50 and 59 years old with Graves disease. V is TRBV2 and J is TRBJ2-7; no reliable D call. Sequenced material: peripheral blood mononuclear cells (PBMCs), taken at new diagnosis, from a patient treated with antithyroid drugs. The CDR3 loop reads CASSENAAVSYEQYF. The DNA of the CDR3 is TGTGCCAGCAGTGAAAACGCGGCAGTCTCCTACGAGCAGTACTTC.